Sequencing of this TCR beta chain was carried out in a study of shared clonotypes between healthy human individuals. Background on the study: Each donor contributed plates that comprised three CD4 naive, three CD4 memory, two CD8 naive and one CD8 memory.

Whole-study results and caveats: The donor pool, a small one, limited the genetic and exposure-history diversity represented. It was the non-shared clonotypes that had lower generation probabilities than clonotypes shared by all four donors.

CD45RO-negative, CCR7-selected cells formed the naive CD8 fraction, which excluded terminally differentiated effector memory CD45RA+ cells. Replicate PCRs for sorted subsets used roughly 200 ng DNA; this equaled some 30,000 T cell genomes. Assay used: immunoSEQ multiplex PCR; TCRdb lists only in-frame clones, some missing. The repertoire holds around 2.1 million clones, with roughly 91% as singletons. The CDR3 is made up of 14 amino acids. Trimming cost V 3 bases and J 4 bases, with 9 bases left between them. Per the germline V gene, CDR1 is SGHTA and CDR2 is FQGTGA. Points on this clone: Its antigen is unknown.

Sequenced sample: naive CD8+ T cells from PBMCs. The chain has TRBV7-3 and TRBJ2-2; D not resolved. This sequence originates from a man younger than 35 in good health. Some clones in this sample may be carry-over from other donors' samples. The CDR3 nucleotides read TGTGCCAGCAGCTTGGGGATACTCACCGGGGAGCTGTTTTTT. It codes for CASSLGILTGELFF.